This T cell receptor beta chain was sequenced in a study of blood T cell repertoires in COVID-19. Study-wide background: In each case, the material was cDNA or gDNA derived from T cells, B-cell-depleted T cells, or PBMCs.

V lost 1 base to trimming and J lost 6 bases, with 15 bases between them. Germline assignment: CDR1 SEHNR and CDR2 FQNEAQ (reference sequence). The CDR3 contains 15 residues. The data were produced by immunoSEQ multiplex PCR, yet TCRdb's version contains in-frame clones alone and is incomplete. The sample comprises under 200,000 clones, roughly 84% of which are singletons, and 5.4% rests with the top ten. This TCR was recovered from a woman aged 50 to 60 with COVID-19, enrolled during active disease. Source material: peripheral blood. The V and J genes are TRBV7-9 and TRBJ1-1; D not certain. The CDR3 region has the DNA TGTGCCAGCAGCTTAGGTCCAGGAATTGTCGCTGAAGCTTTCTTT. Translated, it gives CASSLGPGIVAEAFF. Full variable domain (outside the CDR3, taken from reference TRBV7-9 and TRBJ1-1): DTGVSQNPRHKITKRGQNVTFRCDPISEHNRLYWYRQTLGQGPEFLTYFQNEAQLEKSRLLSDRFSAERPKGSFSTLEIQRTEQGDSAMYLCASSLGPGIVAEAFFGQGTRLTVV.